The rows below give T cell receptor beta chains drawn from one sample of a study of T cell responses to AZD1222 COVID-19 vaccine. Profiling relied on immunoSEQ multiplex PCR, and the TCRdb table lists in-frame clones only, not all of them. This table holds around 100,000 clones, roughly 86% found once. This material consisted of peripheral blood, taken on day 0 of AZD1222 vaccination. The receptors were gathered from an adult in good health. The CDR3 runs from the conserved cysteine through the conserved F or W. Each record gives: J gene, V gene, clone size, D gene, CDR3 length, CDR3 DNA, CDR3 protein. The D gene is left open where the match is weak. Expanded clones get a size class; other rows say once, few or many, or leave the size out.

TRBJ1-1 TRBV7-9 . . 13 TGTGCCAGCAGCTTAACGACAGTCACTGAAGCTTTCTTT CASSLTTVTEAFF
TRBJ1-6 TRBV5-1 . . 13 TGCGCCAGCAGCGCCCAGGGCGACTCACCCCTCCACTTT CASSAQGDSPLHF
TRBJ2-2 TRBV5-1 . . 13 TGCGCCAGCAGCTTGGACAGAACCGGGGAGCTGTTTTTT CASSLDRTGELFF
TRBJ2-7 TRBV7-9 . . 12 TGTGCCAGCACCCGCGATGCCTACGAGCAGTACTTC CASTRDAYEQYF
TRBJ2-3 TRBV7-3 few . 15 TGTGCCAGCAGCCCCCAGGGGACAAGCACAGATACGCAGTATTTT CASSPQGTSTDTQYF
TRBJ2-2 TRBV11-3 . . 15 TGTGCCAGCAGCTTAGGGGGAACGGACACCGGGGAGCTGTTTTTT CASSLGGTDTGELFF
TRBJ1-4 TRBV5-6 . . 15 TGTGCCAGCAGCTTGGGAGGGACGGCTAATGAAAAACTGTTTTTT CASSLGGTANEKLFF
TRBJ2-1 TRBV5-4 once TRBD2 15 TGTGCCAGCAGCCTTAGCGGGAGGGGGGACAATGAGCAGTTCTTC CASSLSGRGDNEQFF
TRBJ1-4 TRBV5-5 . . 15 TGTGCCAGCAACCGGACACCGCTCACTAATGAAAAACTGTTTTTT CASNRTPLTNEKLFF
TRBJ2-7 TRBV28 . . 15 TGTGCCAGCAGCCCCCAATCTGCGGGGACCTACGAGCAGTACTTC CASSPQSAGTYEQYF
TRBJ2-7 TRBV6-1 . . 11 TGTGCCAGCAGTGAGCTGGTCGAGCAGTACTTC CASSELVEQYF
TRBJ1-1 TRBV19 . . 14 TGTGCCAGTAGTATACAGGGTTTGGACACTGAAGCTTTCTTT CASSIQGLDTEAFF
TRBJ1-6 TRBV6-5 . . 15 TGTGCCAGCCTCCGGGGCCAGTCTGATAATTCACCCCTCCACTTT CASLRGQSDNSPLHF
TRBJ2-7 TRBV18 . . 15 TGTGCCAGCTCACGCCGGGGCCCCGGGGTGGACGAGCAGTACTTC CASSRRGPGVDEQYF
TRBJ2-5 TRBV19 few . 17 TGTGCCAGTAGTATATCGGGGCGGGGAACCAGGGGAGAGACCCAGTACTTC CASSISGRGTRGETQYF
TRBJ1-6 TRBV4-2 . . 19 TGTGCCAGCAGCCAAGATCCGGCCGGGAGTACGTCCTATAATTCACCCCTCCACTTT CASSQDPAGSTSYNSPLHF
TRBJ1-2 TRBV6-2/TRBV6-3 once . 18 TGTGCCAGCAGTTACTTGAGTAGGGGAACAGGACCTATCTGGGGCTACACCTTC CASSYLSRGTGPIWGYTF
TRBJ1-4 TRBV30 . . 15 TGTGCCTGGAGCCGCCTGGGGCTGACTAATGAAAAACTGTTTTTT CAWSRLGLTNEKLFF
TRBJ2-2 TRBV28 . TRBD2 17 TGTGCCAGCTCTAGGGCTAGCGGTCGGAAGAACACCGGGGAGCTGTTTTTT CASSRASGRKNTGELFF
TRBJ1-1 TRBV14 . . 13 TGTGCCAGCAGCCAAGAGGCTCGCACTGAAGCTTTCTTT CASSQEARTEAFF
TRBJ2-7 TRBV19 . . 13 TGTGCCAGTAGTCGGTCAGGGGCGGGTGAGCAGTACTTC CASSRSGAGEQYF
TRBJ1-4 TRBV10-3 . . 13 TGTGCCACCGCCGGGACCCGGGATGAAAAACTGTTTTTT CATAGTRDEKLFF
TRBJ2-2 TRBV18 . . 14 TGTGCCAGCTCATGGACAACGAACACCGGGGAGCTGTTTTTT CASSWTTNTGELFF
TRBJ1-1 TRBV5-6 . . 11 TGTGCCAGCAGCCGATACACTGAAGCTTTCTTT CASSRYTEAFF
TRBJ1-6 TRBV4-3 few . 16 TGCGCCAGCAGCCCATACTCCACAGGCAGCAATTCACCCCTCCACTTT CASSPYSTGSNSPLHF
TRBJ1-2 TRBV5-1 . . 14 TGCGCCAGCAGCCCCGACGGGCAGGGTGGTGGCTACACCTTC CASSPDGQGGGYTF
TRBJ2-3 TRBV9 once . 16 TGTGCCAGCAGCGTGGAGACAGGGACTATCACAGATACGCAGTATTTT CASSVETGTITDTQYF
TRBJ2-3 TRBV19 few . 16 TGTGCCAGTAGTATAGTGACAGGAAAACTAGTAGATACGCAGTATTTT CASSIVTGKLVDTQYF
TRBJ2-1 TRBV5-1 . . 15 TGCGCCAGCAGCTTGGGACGGTCATACTACAATGAGCAGTTCTTC CASSLGRSYYNEQFF
TRBJ1-1 TRBV5-8 . TRBD1 15 TGTGCCAGCAGCCCTACGGGACAGGGGGATACTGAAGCTTTCTTT CASSPTGQGDTEAFF
TRBJ2-5 TRBV6-2/TRBV6-3 . . 13 TGTGCCAGCAGTTTAGTCCACCAAGAGACCCAGTACTTC CASSLVHQETQYF
TRBJ2-1 TRBV27 once TRBD2 16 TGTGCCAGCAGTACCCGGGGGAGCGGGAGATACAATGAGCAGTTCTTC CASSTRGSGRYNEQFF
TRBJ1-1 TRBV10-3 . TRBD1 13 TGTGCCATTCACAGGGGACCGAACACTGAAGCTTTCTTT CAIHRGPNTEAFF
TRBJ2-7 TRBV13 . . 15 TGTGCCAGCAGCGCAGGGGGGGTGCCCACCTACGAGCAGTACTTC CASSAGGVPTYEQYF
TRBJ2-7 TRBV19 . . 13 TGTGCCAGTAGGGACACCGTCTCCTACGAGCAGTACTTC CASRDTVSYEQYF
TRBJ1-3 TRBV5-1 . . 16 TGCGCCAGCAGCTTGGGAGCAGGAATCTCTGGAAACACCATATATTTT CASSLGAGISGNTIYF
TRBJ2-7 TRBV27 few TRBD2 15 TGTGCCAGCAGTTTGGGTAGCGGGGCTTTCTACGAGCAGTACTTC CASSLGSGAFYEQYF
TRBJ1-1 TRBV19 . TRBD1 14 TGTGCCAGTAGTTGGACAGGACTGAACACTGAAGCTTTCTTT CASSWTGLNTEAFF
TRBJ1-4 TRBV5-4 . . 13 TGTGCCAGCAGCTTGCGGGGGAATGAAAAACTGTTTTTT CASSLRGNEKLFF
TRBJ2-1 TRBV10-2 . TRBD2 16 TGCGCCAGCAGTGAGCCCAGGACTAGCTATGTAGATGAGCAGTTCTTC CASSEPRTSYVDEQFF
TRBJ2-3 TRBV9 . TRBD2 18 TGTGCCAGCAGCGGTTCTCTCCTAGCGGGAGGTGGCACAGATACGCAGTATTTT CASSGSLLAGGGTDTQYF
TRBJ1-5 TRBV28 . TRBD1 15 TGTGCCAGCAGTTCCAGGACAGGGGGCCATCAGCCCCAGCATTTT CASSSRTGGHQPQHF
TRBJ2-3 TRBV5-1 few TRBD2 16 TGCGCCAGCAGCTTGAGGCCTAGCGGGAATCCAGATACGCAGTATTTT CASSLRPSGNPDTQYF
TRBJ2-2 TRBV21-1 . . 16 TGTGCCAGCAGCACCCCTCCCGGGACAAACACCGGGGAGCTGTTTTTT CASSTPPGTNTGELFF
TRBJ1-2 TRBV28 few . 11 TGTGCCAGCAGCTCCCGCACATACTACACCTTC CASSSRTYYTF
TRBJ2-1 TRBV3-1/TRBV3-2 few TRBD2 17 TGTGCCAGCAGCCAGTGGGGACTAGCGGACTCCAAGAAAGCGCAGTTCTTC CASSQWGLADSKKAQFF
TRBJ2-1 TRBV6-5 . . 11 TGTGCCAGCTCCCACGGGGGAGTTCAGTTCTTC CASSHGGVQFF
TRBJ1-2 TRBV7-2 . TRBD1 15 TGTGCCAGCAGCTTAGGGACAGGGGGCGCCGATGGCTACACCTTC CASSLGTGGADGYTF
TRBJ1-4 TRBV5-1 many TRBD1 16 TGCGCCAGCAGCCCGCCGACAGGGGGGACTAATGAAAAACTGTTTTTT CASSPPTGGTNEKLFF
TRBJ2-4 TRBV6-2/TRBV6-3 . TRBD1 16 TGTGCCAGCAGTTACACCGGAGGACAGGGGCAAAACATTCAGTACTTC CASSYTGGQGQNIQYF
TRBJ1-2 TRBV11-2 . . 14 TGTGCCAGCAGCTTAGCCCAGGGGCCTCGGGGCTACACCTTC CASSLAQGPRGYTF
TRBJ2-2 TRBV19 few TRBD2 13 TGTGCCAGTAGCGGGGAGGGCACCGGGGAGCTGTTTTTT CASSGEGTGELFF